These T cell receptor beta chains were read from a single sample in a study of T cell responses to AZD1222 COVID-19 vaccine. Assay used: immunoSEQ multiplex PCR; TCRdb lists only in-frame clones, some missing. The sample holds some 120,000 clones; approximately 85% are singletons and the top ten take around 19%. Source: peripheral blood, taken on day 0 of MenACWY control vaccination. These receptors were taken from an adult in good health. Each CDR3 is given with its conserved first and last residue. Each record gives: V gene, D gene, clone size, J gene, CDR3 protein, CDR3 DNA. The D gene is left open where the match is weak. Clone sizes are given selectively: once, few, many, or a class where the clone is expanded.

>TRBV10-1|NA|NA|TRBJ2-7
CASSETATGNSYEQYF
TGCGCCAGCAGTGAGACGGCGACTGGGAACTCCTACGAGCAGTACTTC
>TRBV28|NA|once|TRBJ2-1
CASTLGTGAHSYNEQFF
TGTGCCAGCACCCTCGGTACGGGAGCCCACTCCTACAATGAGCAGTTCTTC
>TRBV28|NA|NA|TRBJ1-2
CASSFAGRGGTGYTF
TGTGCCAGCAGTTTTGCGGGTCGAGGTGGAACGGGCTACACCTTC
>TRBV5-5|TRBD2|once|TRBJ2-1
CASSLNPPSGSYHNEQFF
TGTGCCAGCAGCTTGAACCCCCCTAGCGGGAGTTACCACAATGAGCAGTTCTTC
>TRBV3-1/TRBV3-2|TRBD1|NA|TRBJ2-7
CASSLFRTGGDEQYF
TGTGCCAGCAGCCTCTTCAGGACAGGGGGCGACGAGCAGTACTTC
>TRBV28|TRBD2|NA|TRBJ2-2
CASSLWTSGNTGELFF
TGTGCCAGCAGTTTATGGACTAGCGGGAACACCGGGGAGCTGTTTTTT
>TRBV14|NA|NA|TRBJ2-1
CASSLARYNEQFF
TGTGCCAGCAGCCTGGCTAGGTACAATGAGCAGTTCTTC
>TRBV28|TRBD1|NA|TRBJ1-2
CASSLPDRGYGYTF
TGTGCCAGCAGCCTCCCAGACAGGGGATATGGCTACACCTTC
>TRBV28|NA|NA|TRBJ1-2
CASRPGARGYTF
TGTGCCAGCAGACCCGGGGCGCGGGGCTACACCTTC
>TRBV7-2|TRBD1|NA|TRBJ2-2
CASSSPGQGLAGELFF
TGTGCCAGCAGCTCACCGGGACAGGGGTTGGCCGGGGAGCTGTTTTTT
>TRBV2|TRBD1|NA|TRBJ2-3
CASSPGGASTDTQYF
TGTGCCAGCAGCCCAGGGGGTGCCAGCACAGATACGCAGTATTTT
>TRBV30|NA|NA|TRBJ2-4
CAWSGKNIQYF
TGTGCCTGGAGTGGTAAAAACATTCAGTACTTC
>TRBV6-5|NA|NA|TRBJ1-5
CASSLKAGDQPQHF
TGTGCCAGCAGTTTGAAGGCAGGGGATCAGCCCCAGCATTTT
>TRBV6-5|NA|NA|TRBJ1-1
CASSSLLGTEAFF
TGTGCCAGCAGCTCTCTCCTGGGCACTGAAGCTTTCTTT
>TRBV5-5|NA|once|TRBJ1-2
CASSLGQGGGGYGYTF
TGTGCCAGCAGCTTGGGTCAGGGAGGAGGCGGCTATGGCTACACCTTC
>TRBV6-1|NA|NA|TRBJ2-5
CASSEVGGSQETQYF
TGTGCCAGCAGTGAAGTTGGCGGATCCCAAGAGACCCAGTACTTC
>TRBV19|TRBD2|NA|TRBJ2-1
CASSIDSGSVYNEQFF
TGTGCCAGTAGTATAGACAGCGGGAGCGTCTACAATGAGCAGTTCTTC
>TRBV6-5|NA|NA|TRBJ2-2
CASRPGLGVTGELFF
TGTGCCAGCAGACCGGGACTTGGCGTCACCGGGGAGCTGTTTTTT
>TRBV7-9|NA|NA|TRBJ2-1
CASSLREVSYNEQFF
TGTGCCAGCAGCCTCCGTGAGGTGTCCTACAATGAGCAGTTCTTC
>TRBV3-1/TRBV3-2|TRBD2|NA|TRBJ2-2
CASSQTSGRGELFF
TGTGCCAGCAGCCAGACTAGCGGGAGGGGGGAGCTGTTTTTT
>TRBV7-9|TRBD2|NA|TRBJ2-1
CASSPAPRWGGEQFF
TGTGCCAGCAGCCCAGCCCCTAGATGGGGGGGTGAGCAGTTCTTC
>TRBV7-9|TRBD1|few|TRBJ2-3
CASSRTGQADTQYF
TGTGCCAGCAGCCGGACAGGGCAAGCAGATACGCAGTATTTT
>TRBV28|NA|NA|TRBJ1-1
CASSEGPNTEAFF
TGTGCCAGCAGTGAGGGACCGAATACTGAAGCTTTCTTT
>TRBV6-2/TRBV6-3|NA|once|TRBJ1-5
CASSYTAQQPQHF
TGTGCCAGCAGTTACACCGCACAGCAGCCCCAGCATTTT
>TRBV30|NA|few|TRBJ2-1
CAWSVRGSGNSYNEQFF
TGTGCCTGGAGTGTACGGGGTAGCGGTAACTCCTACAATGAGCAGTTCTTC
>TRBV6-2/TRBV6-3|TRBD1|once|TRBJ1-5
CASSSQSRGIQNQPQHF
TGTGCCAGCAGTTCTCAAAGCAGGGGGATTCAGAATCAGCCCCAGCATTTT
>TRBV6-5|NA|NA|TRBJ1-2
CASRQSPYGYTF
TGTGCCAGTCGACAGAGCCCCTATGGCTACACCTTC
>TRBV19|NA|NA|TRBJ1-1
CASSMGAVNTEAFF
TGTGCCAGTAGTATGGGGGCAGTGAACACTGAAGCTTTCTTT
>TRBV5-5|TRBD1|once|TRBJ2-7
CASSYTGDEQYF
TGTGCCAGCAGCTACACAGGGGACGAGCAGTACTTC
>TRBV28|TRBD2|NA|TRBJ2-7
CASSLGLAETSPYEQYF
TGTGCCAGCAGTTTGGGACTAGCGGAGACCTCCCCCTACGAGCAGTACTTC
>TRBV6-5|TRBD1|NA|TRBJ2-7
CASRPPGQGNEQYF
TGTGCCAGCAGACCCCCGGGACAGGGTAACGAGCAGTACTTC
>TRBV4-1|NA|NA|TRBJ2-1
CASSPQISGGKNEQFF
TGCGCCAGCAGCCCTCAAATTAGCGGAGGAAAGAATGAGCAGTTCTTC
>TRBV18|NA|NA|TRBJ1-1
CASSPPQGLTEAFF
TGTGCCAGCTCACCACCTCAGGGGCTCACTGAAGCTTTCTTT
>TRBV6-5|NA|NA|TRBJ1-1
CASSYKDENTEAFF
TGTGCCAGCAGTTACAAGGACGAGAACACTGAAGCTTTCTTT
>TRBV9|NA|NA|TRBJ2-7
CASSVAGGWQSYEQYF
TGTGCCAGCAGCGTAGCTGGGGGATGGCAATCCTACGAGCAGTACTTC
>TRBV5-6|NA|NA|TRBJ2-5
CASSLVGRETQYF
TGTGCCAGCAGCTTGGTCGGGCGGGAGACCCAGTACTTC
>TRBV5-1|NA|few|TRBJ1-1
CASSLDSLGEAFF
TGCGCCAGCAGCTTGGACTCCTTGGGTGAAGCTTTCTTT
>TRBV18|TRBD2|NA|TRBJ2-1
CASSGLTSGLNEQFF
TGTGCCAGCTCCGGACTGACTAGCGGATTAAATGAGCAGTTCTTC
>TRBV9|NA|NA|TRBJ1-2
CASSVDPQGNYGYTF
TGTGCCAGCAGCGTAGATCCTCAGGGTAACTATGGCTACACCTTC
>TRBV29-1|NA|NA|TRBJ1-2
CSVEARVGANYGYTF
TGCAGCGTTGAGGCCAGGGTAGGAGCTAACTATGGCTACACCTTC
>TRBV7-2|TRBD1|NA|TRBJ2-2
CASSTQGASTGELFF
TGTGCCAGCAGCACACAGGGGGCAAGCACCGGGGAGCTGTTTTTT
>TRBV5-6|TRBD1|once|TRBJ2-7
CASSFRLSGGWGEQYF
TGTGCCAGCAGCTTCAGGTTGTCAGGGGGCTGGGGGGAGCAGTACTTC
>TRBV5-6|TRBD2|once|TRBJ2-2
CASSRGLAGGTGELFF
TGTGCCAGCAGCAGGGGACTAGCGGGAGGCACCGGGGAGCTGTTTTTT
>TRBV28|TRBD2|NA|TRBJ2-3
CASSSLGGTSTDTQYF
TGTGCCAGCAGTTCCCTGGGAGGGACGAGCACAGATACGCAGTATTTT
>TRBV7-9|TRBD2|once|TRBJ2-2
CATHREGSSNTGELFF
TGTGCCACCCACCGGGAGGGCTCCTCGAACACCGGGGAGCTGTTTTTT
>TRBV7-9|NA|few|TRBJ2-7
CASSLNYANYEQYF
TGTGCCAGCAGCTTAAATTACGCCAACTACGAGCAGTACTTC
>TRBV4-1|NA|NA|TRBJ2-2
CASSQDRDVRAGELFF
TGCGCCAGCAGCCAAGATCGGGACGTGAGGGCCGGGGAGCTGTTTTTT
>TRBV5-6|NA|once|TRBJ2-2
CASSGGTDYTGELFF
TGTGCCAGCAGCGGGGGGACAGATTACACCGGGGAGCTGTTTTTT
>TRBV18|NA|NA|TRBJ2-1
CASSPRLASSYNEQFF
TGTGCCAGCTCACCAAGATTAGCCAGCTCCTACAATGAGCAGTTCTTC
>TRBV27|NA|NA|TRBJ1-3
CASSLRAGRGRNTIYF
TGTGCCAGCAGTTTAAGGGCAGGGCGAGGACGAAACACCATATATTTT
>TRBV24-1|TRBD2|NA|TRBJ2-7
CATSAVAGGSYEQYF
TGTGCCACCAGTGCAGTAGCGGGAGGCTCCTACGAGCAGTACTTC
>TRBV7-2|TRBD1|NA|TRBJ1-5
CASSLVGTGYQPQHF
TGTGCCAGCAGCTTAGTAGGGACAGGGTATCAGCCCCAGCATTTT
>TRBV11-2|TRBD1|NA|TRBJ2-7
CASSSQGQHYEQYF
TGTGCCAGCAGCTCCCAGGGACAGCACTACGAGCAGTACTTC
>TRBV27|NA|few|TRBJ2-1
CASSPTRAAASYNEQFF
TGTGCCAGCAGCCCAACTCGGGCAGCGGCTTCTTACAATGAGCAGTTCTTC
>TRBV5-6|TRBD1|NA|TRBJ2-4
CASRVEGGVGAKNIQYF
TGTGCCAGCAGGGTCGAAGGGGGCGTCGGGGCCAAAAACATTCAGTACTTC
>TRBV7-2|NA|NA|TRBJ2-2
CASSLRETGELFF
TGTGCCAGCAGCTTAAGGGAGACCGGGGAGCTGTTTTTT
>TRBV27|TRBD2|NA|TRBJ2-1
CASSITSGGFYNEQFF
TGTGCCAGCAGTATCACTAGCGGGGGGTTCTACAATGAGCAGTTCTTC